This entry lists 24 T cell receptor beta chains sequenced from one sample in a study of blood T cell repertoires in COVID-19. The protocol was immunoSEQ multiplex PCR, while the TCRdb copy is restricted to in-frame clones and leaves out a portion. This sample has 150,000 to 200,000 clones; more than 85% occur once, and the top ten carry more than 0.75%. Sequenced input: peripheral blood. Receptor source: a man between 18 and 35 years old with acute or convalescent COVID-19.

V is TRBV30 and J is TRBJ2-1; a weak D match, TRBD2 (6 bases). V was shortened by 4 bases and J by 2 bases, with 12 bases between the two germline ends. From germline, CDR1 is GTSNPN and CDR2 SVGIG (reference sequence). This CDR3 contains 14 residues. CDR3 sequence: CAWTGGTTYNEQFF. CDR3 coding DNA: TGTGCCTGGACCGGCGGGACCACCTACAATGAGCAGTTCTTC. Full variable domain (outside the CDR3, taken from reference TRBV30 and TRBJ2-1): SQTIHQWPATLVQPVGSPLSLECTVEGTSNPNLYWYRQAAGRGLQLLFYSVGIGQISSEVPQNLSASRPQDRQFILSSKKLLLSDSGFYLCAWTGGTTYNEQFFGPGTRLTVL.

The gene calls are TRBV7-6 and TRBJ2-2; possible D gene TRBD1, 6 bases. CDR3 length: 15 amino acids. V dropped 1 base and J dropped 1 base, with 7 bases sitting between them. Germline V gene lookup returns CDR1 SGHVS and CDR2 FNYEAQ. CDR3 nucleotides: TGTGCCAGCAGCTTAGAGGGACAGAACACCGGGGAGCTGTTTTTT. Amino acids: CASSLEGQNTGELFF. Variable domain in full (rest from reference TRBV7-6 and TRBJ2-2): GAGVSQSPRYKVTKRGQDVALRCDPISGHVSLYWYRQALGQGPEFLTYFNYEAQQDKSGLPNDRFSAERPEGSISTLTIQRTEQRDSAMYRCASSLEGQNTGELFFGEGSRLTVL.

The rearrangement joins TRBV4-1 to TRBJ1-2, with 8 bases lining up with TRBD1. After removal of 1 base from V and 8 bases from J, the junction contained 21 bases not matched to a gene. CDR3 size: 19 residues. CDR1 MGHRA and CDR2 YSYEKL come from the germline V gene. The CDR3 sequence: CASSQAVTGSGQGVRGYTF. In DNA, the CDR3 is TGCGCCAGCAGCCAAGCAGTAACCGGGAGCGGACAGGGAGTAAGAGGCTACACCTTC.

This clone has only one observation. V gene TRBV6-6 combines with J gene TRBJ2-7; 8 bases map to TRBD1. The germline V gene encodes CDR1 MNHNY and CDR2 SVGAGI (reference sequence). V trimming: 2 bases; J trimming: 4 bases; junction bases outside the gene matches: 4. The CDR3 consists of 14 residues. This chain's CDR3 is CASSYKDRAYEQYV. For the CDR3, the DNA is TGTGCCAGCAGTTACAAGGACAGGGCGTACGAGCAGTACGTC.

The rearrangement uses TRBV28 and TRBJ2-2; the match to TRBD1 covers 8 bases. This CDR3 contains 14 residues. V shed 7 bases, J shed 3 bases, and the junction held 4 bases outside the gene matches. Looked up from germline, CDR1 is MDHEN and CDR2 is SYDVKM. CDR3 protein: CASKQGAYTGELFF. The CDR3 coding sequence is TGTGCCAGCAAGCAGGGGGCCTACACCGGGGAGCTGTTTTTT.

This rearrangement joins TRBV5-1 to TRBJ1-5, with 7 bases that match TRBD1. Per the germline V gene, CDR1 is SGHRS and CDR2 is YFSETQ. There are 17 residues in the CDR3. With V trimmed by 2 bases and J by 0 bases, 8 bases remained unmatched. CDR3: CASSFRQGVNSNQPQHF. CDR3 in DNA: TGCGCCAGCAGCTTTAGACAGGGAGTTAATAGCAATCAGCCCCAGCATTTT.

The V and J genes are TRBV15 and TRBJ1-2, with D perhaps TRBD1 (5 bases). The CDR3 is 17 residues long. Germline V gene data show CDR1 as LNHNV and CDR2 as YYDKDF (reference sequence). Trimming shortened V by 0 bases and J by 3 bases, and 17 bases separated the two germline ends. CDR3 bases: TGTGCCACCAGCAGAGATGGGTCCTTCGACAGCTACTATGGCTACACCTTC. Amino acid sequence: CATSRDGSFDSYYGYTF.

The V and J genes are TRBV9 and TRBJ2-2; a weak D match, TRBD1 (5 bases). Trimming took 1 base from V and 4 from J, leaving 11 bases between them. Looked up from germline, CDR1 is SGDLS and CDR2 is YYNGEE. This CDR3 region has 15 residues. DNA for the CDR3: TGTGCCAGCAGCGTATCAGGGTACTTCACCGGGGAGCTGTTTTTT. Residues: CASSVSGYFTGELFF.

This chain links TRBV14 with TRBJ2-1; 14 bases are shared with TRBD2. V dropped 4 bases and J dropped 6; count of bases not matched to a gene: 11. The CDR3 covers 18 residues. CDR1 and CDR2 from the germline V gene are SGHDN and FVKESK. CDR3 sequence reads: CASSPGLAGVVLSNEQFF. The CDR3 DNA reads as TGTGCCAGCAGCCCGGGACTAGCGGGGGTCGTCCTCTCCAATGAGCAGTTCTTC.

This clone was seen just once. The chain couples TRBV7-8 to TRBJ1-4, with TRBD1 matching 7 bases. CDR1 and CDR2 (germline): SGHVS, FQNEAQ. The CDR3 runs to 15 residues. V lost 4 bases, J lost 7 bases, and 9 bases stayed unmatched. CDR3 region: CASSYLGQGGEKLFF. Written as DNA, the CDR3 is TGTGCCAGCAGCTACCTGGGGCAGGGGGGTGAAAAACTGTTTTTT.

The chain employs TRBV6-5 and TRBJ1-1; maybe TRBD1 (6 bases). V shed 5 bases and J shed 7 bases, with 17 bases lying between them. The CDR3 has 14 residues. Germline lookup yields CDR1 MNHEY and CDR2 SVGAGI. The CDR3 nucleotides are TGTGCCAGCAGTCTGGACAGACTTCGCAGTGAAGCTTTCTTT. It encodes CASSLDRLRSEAFF.

This clone was observed once. The rearrangement links TRBV19 to TRBJ1-1; a weak D match, TRBD1 (5 bases). The CDR3 length is 13 residues. The V gene's germline CDR1 is LNHDA and CDR2 SQIVND (reference sequence). V was shortened by 4 bases and J by 2 bases, with 8 bases between the two germline ends. CDR3 bases: TGTGCCAGTAGTAGTAGGGGAAACACTGAAGCTTTCTTT. Residues: CASSSRGNTEAFF.

The chain uses TRBV11-2 and TRBJ1-6, with D possibly TRBD1 on 5 matching bases. This CDR3 comprises 13 residues. V lost 4 bases and J lost 13, with 14 bases in between. Germline assignment: CDR1 SGHAT and CDR2 FQNNGV. The CDR3 nucleotides are TGTGCCAGCAGCTCACCCCGACGGGGGCCCCTCCACTTT. The encoded protein is CASSSPRRGPLHF.

This chain links TRBV12-5 with TRBJ1-2; D remains ambiguous. Germline loops: CDR1 LGHNT, CDR2 FRNRAP. Trimming pared 4 bases from V and 3 bases from J, leaving 6 bases between. The CDR3 contains 12 residues. CDR3 amino acids: CASGSRDYGYTF. The CDR3 DNA reads as TGTGCTAGTGGTTCCCGGGACTATGGCTACACCTTC.

The genes are TRBV2 and TRBJ1-1; 8 nucleotides line up with TRBD1. Germline V gives CDR1 SNHLY, CDR2 FYNNEI. The junction had 18 bases not matched to a gene; V was cut back by 9 bases and J by 3 bases. CDR3 length: 17 residues. CDR3 sequence (DNA): TGTGCCAGAAGAAGAGGTCAGGGGGCGGTTTTGCACACTGAAGCTTTCTTT. It encodes CARRRGQGAVLHTEAFF.

This chain uses TRBV11-2 with TRBJ2-3; D is perhaps TRBD2 (7 bases). CDR1 and CDR2 from the germline V gene are SGHAT and FQNNGV. CDR3 length equals 16 residues. The ends were cut back, 1 base at V and 2 bases at J, with 13 bases in the middle. The CDR3 bases are TGTGCCAGCAGCTTAGGGCGGGGGCACCACACAGATACGCAGTATTTT. Its translation is CASSLGRGHHTDTQYF.

The chain joins TRBV2 to TRBJ1-5; D not certain. Trimming took 8 bases from V and 4 from J, leaving 12 bases between them. This CDR3 is 13 amino acids long. Per the germline V gene, CDR1 is SNHLY and CDR2 is FYNNEI. CDR3 coding DNA: TGTGCCAGCTTGTCACAGCTTAATCAGCCCCAGCATTTT. Its translation is CASLSQLNQPQHF.

This chain joins TRBV6-2 or TRBV6-3 and TRBJ1-5; a possible D gene is TRBD1 (5 bases). V was cut by 3 bases and J by 7 bases, with 13 bases left in between. Germline CDR1 is MNHEY and CDR2 is SVGEGT. CDR3 length: 14 residues. CDR3 DNA: TGTGCCAGCAGTTATGTGCAGGGCGGCCAGCCCCAGCATTTT. This gives the protein CASSYVQGGQPQHF.

The CDR3 spells CASSLKGQGVNIQYF. The CDR3, as DNA: TGTGCCAGCAGTTTGAAAGGACAGGGAGTCAACATTCAGTACTTC. This sequence joins TRBV27 and TRBJ2-4; TRBD1 matches at 8 bases. This CDR3 contains 15 residues. Looked up from germline, CDR1 is MNHEY and CDR2 is SMNVEV (reference sequence). The V and J ends lost 3 bases and 7 bases, in that order; junction bases with no gene match: 8.

This chain uses TRBV12-3 or TRBV12-4 with TRBJ1-6; D is perhaps TRBD1 (5 bases). The CDR3 is 13 amino acids. V shed 5 bases and J shed 7 bases, with 9 bases lying between them. CDR3 nucleotide sequence: TGTGCCAGCAGTAGACAGAACAATTCACCCCTCCACTTT. Translated: CASSRQNNSPLHF.

The gene calls are TRBV7-2 and TRBJ1-2, with 8 bases lining up with TRBD1. From germline, CDR1 is SGHTA and CDR2 FQGNSA. The CDR3 length is 17 residues. Unmatched junction bases numbered 10, after V lost 4 bases and J lost 0 bases. DNA of the CDR3: TGTGCCAGCAGCTATAAGGCCCCGACAGGGGCTAACTATGGCTACACCTTC. Translation gives CASSYKAPTGANYGYTF.

The chain links TRBV9 to TRBJ1-2, with 9 bases aligning to TRBD1. V dropped 4 bases and J dropped 5; count of bases not matched to a gene: 9. Germline loops: CDR1 SGDLS, CDR2 YYNGEE. The CDR3 spans 15 residues. For the CDR3, the DNA is TGTGCCAGCAGCCCGGGGACAGGGCGGGAGTATGGCTACACCTTC. The encoded protein is CASSPGTGREYGYTF.

The CDR3 protein is CASGQVGGNEKLFF. The CDR3 region has the DNA TGTGCCAGCGGACAGGTCGGTGGAAATGAAAAACTGTTTTTT. The rearrangement links TRBV3-1 (or the pseudogene TRBV3-2) to TRBJ1-4; 7 nucleotides line up with TRBD1. This CDR3 spans 14 amino acids. Germline values: CDR1 LGHDT, CDR2 YNNKEL (reference sequence). V trimming: 8 bases; J trimming: 5 bases; junction bases outside the gene matches: 8.

J is TRBJ1-6 and V is TRBV5-1; 7 bases align to TRBD1. This CDR3 contains 16 residues. Trimming cost V 0 bases and J 7 bases; bases outside gene matches: 7. Germline V gives CDR1 SGHRS, CDR2 YFSETQ. CDR3 amino acids: CASSLARTGQNSPLHF. As DNA, the CDR3 is TGCGCCAGCAGCTTGGCCAGGACAGGACAGAATTCACCCCTCCACTTT.